The 20 T cell receptor beta chains in this list originate from one sample, sequenced in a study of Ad26.COV2.S vaccination and SARS-CoV-2 variants. Sequenced by immunoSEQ multiplex PCR; TCRdb stores in-frame clones only, minus some. The repertoire has under 150,000 clones, around 86% of them found once; the top ten carry around 5%. Sequencing was performed on peripheral blood, taken after recovery from COVID-19. Every receptor here comes from a human donor who had recovered from COVID-19.

V usage is TRBV10-1 and J usage is TRBJ2-3, with D perhaps matching TRBD1 or TRBD2 (5 bases each). Trimming left V 1 base short and J 6 bases short, with 14 bases between. From germline, CDR1 is WNHNN and CDR2 SYGVQD (reference sequence). The CDR3 sequence is 15 residues long. CDR3 in amino acids: CASSEFRDRQDTQYF. The CDR3 DNA is TGCGCCAGCAGTGAGTTCCGGGACCGACAGGATACGCAGTATTTT.

The chain's CDR3 is CASSLDPPTGSYEQYF. The CDR3 region has the DNA TGTGCCAGCAGCTTAGATCCTCCGACAGGTTCCTACGAGCAGTACTTC. The chain uses TRBV11-2 and TRBJ2-7; a possible D gene is TRBD1 (6 bases). Germline V gene sequence: CDR1 SGHAT, CDR2 FQNNGV. CDR3 length: 16 residues. Trimming stripped 0 bases from V and 1 base from J, with 13 bases between.

Notes on this clone: This may arise from a read error, as a much more abundant clone is one base away. The chain uses TRBV6-4 and TRBJ2-2; 9 bases match TRBD1. V was pared by 6 bases and J by 5 bases, with 1 base of the junction left unmatched. Germline lookup yields CDR1 MRHNA and CDR2 SNTAGT. The CDR3 covers 13 residues. The CDR3 region has the DNA TGTGCCAGCAGGGGGACAGGGACCGGGGAGCTGTTTTTT. It encodes CASRGTGTGELFF.

The chain links TRBV2 to TRBJ1-1; tentative D call: TRBD1 (5 bases). CDR1 is SNHLY and CDR2 is FYNNEI in the germline V gene. V lost 6 bases to trimming and J lost 6 bases, with 14 bases between them. This CDR3 comprises 13 residues. The chain's CDR3 is CASRDLGVPEAFF. The CDR3 DNA sequence: TGTGCCAGCAGGGACCTAGGGGTGCCTGAAGCTTTCTTT.

The V call is TRBV27, the J call TRBJ1-1; no clear D. V dropped 6 bases and J dropped 1 base, with 9 bases sitting between them. Germline CDR1 is MNHEY and CDR2 is SMNVEV (reference sequence). The CDR3 is made up of 13 amino acids. As DNA, the CDR3 is TGTGCCAGCAGCTTAACTCAGAACACTGAAGCTTTCTTT. Amino acids: CASSLTQNTEAFF.

The chain links TRBV25-1 to TRBJ2-1, with no clear D. V was shortened by 5 bases and J by 4 bases, with 18 bases between the two germline ends. Germline V gene lookup returns CDR1 MGHDK and CDR2 SYGVNS. This CDR3 comprises 16 residues. CDR3 sequence: CASSHRRSGGYNEQFF. The CDR3 nucleotides read TGTGCCAGCAGTCACCGTAGATCGGGCGGTTACAATGAGCAGTTCTTC.

Only one count was recorded for this clone. V is TRBV7-2 and J is TRBJ2-1, with no clear D. This CDR3 has 13 amino acids. Per germline, CDR1 SGHTA and CDR2 FQGNSA. V lost 3 bases and J 8 bases, leaving 11 bases between the germline ends. The CDR3 loop reads CASSLGQRDEQFF. CDR3 nucleotides: TGTGCCAGCAGCTTGGGCCAACGGGATGAGCAGTTCTTC.

The chain is built from TRBV7-2 and TRBJ1-2; D is possibly TRBD1 (6 bases). This CDR3 has 15 residues. Germline V lookup: CDR1 SGHTA, CDR2 FQGNSA. Trimming stripped 1 base from V and 7 bases from J, with 16 bases between. CDR3 loop: CASSLGAAKGGGYTF. The CDR3 DNA follows: TGTGCCAGCAGCTTAGGGGCAGCTAAAGGGGGTGGCTACACCTTC.

The chain combines TRBV7-9 with TRBJ2-1; no reliable D call. The germline V gene has CDR1 SEHNR and CDR2 FQNEAQ (reference sequence). This CDR3 is 14 amino acids long. Trimming stripped 0 bases from V and 4 bases from J, with 7 bases between. CDR3 DNA sequence: TGTGCCAGCAGCTTAGCTCTCCGGTACAATGAGCAGTTCTTC. Protein product: CASSLALRYNEQFF.

This sequence joins TRBV4-3 and TRBJ1-4; TRBD1 agrees at 8 bases. V trimming: 3 bases; J trimming: 7 bases; junction bases outside the gene matches: 4. There are 14 residues in the CDR3. Germline lookup yields CDR1 LGHNA and CDR2 YSLEER. CDR3 coding DNA: TGCGCCAGCAGCCAGGGACAGGAGGCTGAAAAACTGTTTTTT. Its translation is CASSQGQEAEKLFF.

This chain uses TRBV7-2 with TRBJ2-7; 9 positions agree with TRBD1. The junction had 4 bases not matched to a gene; V was cut back by 4 bases and J by 6 bases. The CDR3 runs to 13 residues. Germline V gene data show CDR1 as SGHTA and CDR2 as FQGNSA. Here the CDR3 reads CASSSDRGLEQYF. Written as DNA, the CDR3 is TGTGCCAGCAGCTCGGACAGGGGTCTCGAGCAGTACTTC. The full variable domain, in which reference TRBV7-2 and TRBJ2-7 provide the parts outside the CDR3, is GAGVSQSPSNKVTEKGKDVELRCDPISGHTALYWYRQSLGQGLEFLIYFQGNSAPDKSGLPSDRFSAERTGGSVSTLTIQRTQQEDSAVYLCASSSDRGLEQYFGPGTRLTVT.

The chain uses TRBV6-2 or TRBV6-3 and TRBJ2-7; 10 bases match TRBD2. With 4 bases clipped from V and 6 bases from J, the junction kept 6 bases outside the gene matches. The CDR3 spans 14 residues. Germline V gene lookup returns CDR1 MNHEY and CDR2 SVGEGT. Written as DNA, the CDR3 is TGTGCCAGCAGTTCCCTAGCGGGGGCTAGCGAGCAGTACTTC. It specifies CASSSLAGASEQYF.

The chain carries TRBV6-5 and TRBJ1-1; a possible D gene is TRBD1 (6 bases). V was pared by 6 bases and J by 1 base, with 12 bases between. The germline CDR1 and CDR2 sequences are MNHEY and SVGAGI. The CDR3 totals 14 residues. The CDR3 sequence is CASRAGESNTEAFF. The CDR3, as DNA: TGTGCCAGCAGGGCAGGGGAATCGAACACTGAAGCTTTCTTT.

The chain uses TRBV5-1 and TRBJ2-1, with unresolved D. The CDR3 length is 14 residues. Germline CDR1 is SGHRS and CDR2 is YFSETQ. V dropped 5 bases and J dropped 0 bases, with 9 bases sitting between them. The CDR3 DNA sequence: TGCGCCAGCAGATACGGCGACTCCTACAATGAGCAGTTCTTC. Translation gives CASRYGDSYNEQFF.

V and J are TRBV12-3 or TRBV12-4 and TRBJ2-4; no definite D call. This CDR3 contains 12 residues. V was clipped by 8 bases and J by 7 bases, with 12 bases between them. The CDR3 is CASADNRNIQYF. CDR3 nucleotide sequence: TGTGCCAGCGCAGACAATCGGAACATTCAGTACTTC.

V usage is TRBV27 and J usage is TRBJ1-2, with 8 bases that match TRBD1. J was trimmed by 5 bases and V by 6 bases; bases with no gene match: 8. The CDR3 runs 14 residues. The V gene's germline CDR1 is MNHEY and CDR2 SMNVEV (reference sequence). For the CDR3, the DNA is TGTGCCAGCAGACCCACAGGGGGATTTTATGGCTACACCTTC. Translating it yields CASRPTGGFYGYTF.

DNA of the CDR3: TGCGCCAGCATCGTGGGGGGCACCGGGGAGCTGTTTTTT. Translating it yields CASIVGGTGELFF. The chain carries TRBV10-2 and TRBJ2-2; the D gene is possibly TRBD2 (6 bases). The CDR3 sequence is 13 residues long. Between the trimmed V and J ends, which lost 7 bases and 4 bases, there was a span of 10 bases. Germline V lookup: CDR1 WSHSY, CDR2 SAAADI.

The rearrangement uses TRBV7-2 and TRBJ1-1; 7 bases align to TRBD1. Germline assignment: CDR1 SGHTA and CDR2 FQGNSA. V trimming: 4 bases; J trimming: 2 bases; junction bases outside the gene matches: 7. This CDR3 comprises 15 residues. This chain's CDR3 is CASSWSGTANTEAFF. The DNA for the CDR3 is TGTGCCAGCAGCTGGTCCGGGACAGCAAACACTGAAGCTTTCTTT. The whole variable domain, filled in from reference TRBV7-2 and TRBJ1-1, reads GAGVSQSPSNKVTEKGKDVELRCDPISGHTALYWYRQSLGQGLEFLIYFQGNSAPDKSGLPSDRFSAERTGGSVSTLTIQRTQQEDSAVYLCASSWSGTANTEAFFGQGTRLTVV.

In its sample, this clone was seen a few times. This chain joins TRBV5-4 and TRBJ2-7, with 7 nucleotides matching TRBD1. Germline V lookup: CDR1 SGHNT, CDR2 YYREEE (reference sequence). CDR3 length: 15 residues. V shed 2 bases, J shed 6 bases, and the junction held 11 bases outside the gene matches. CDR3 region: CASSLRTGALGEQYF. DNA for the CDR3: TGTGCCAGCAGCTTACGAACAGGGGCTTTGGGCGAGCAGTACTTC.

V gene TRBV6-5 combines with J gene TRBJ1-4, with TRBD1 matching over 7 bases. The CDR3 length is 15 residues. Trimming took 7 bases from V and 5 from J; bases not matched to a gene: 10. Germline V CDR1 and CDR2: MNHEY, SVGAGI. CDR3 residues: CASISGTVLNEKLFF. The CDR3 bases are TGTGCCAGCATCTCGGGGACAGTTTTGAATGAAAAACTGTTTTTT.